The table lists the clone carrying this T cell receptor (beta chain) with many counts. Antigen: not known. This sample stems from a study of molecular identifiers for immune sequencing clone quantification. Notes on the study in general: Clonotypes topping 20 RNA copies carried over 98% of effector molecules but under 1% of naive ones.

V lost 0 bases and J lost 7; bases outside the gene matches: 9. Germline V gene sequence: CDR1 DFQATT, CDR2 SNEGSKA (reference sequence). CDR3 size: 16 residues. Previously described methods and listed TCR primers were used for bulk TCR libraries. TCRdb re-derived calls from the PCR reads in MiXCR, one entry per CDR3 protein. The repertoire includes 85,000 to 90,000 distinct CDR3 sequences, 15% to 20% of them detected once, and around 0.88% sits in the top ten. V usage is TRBV20-1 and J usage is TRBJ2-7; 13 bases are a match to TRBD2. The source is a human donor in good health. Some libraries in this study had Jurkat cell RNA spiked in. The sequencing sample was made of naive CD8+ T cells from blood, with Jurkat cell RNA spiked in. Subset here: FACS-sorted CD8+CD4-CCR7+CD45RA+ naive T cells. CDR3 coding DNA: TGCAGTGCTAGAGATGCGTTAGGACTAGCGGGAGTAGAGCAGTACTTC. Its protein is CSARDALGLAGVEQYF.